These 2 T cell receptor beta chains originate from one sample sequenced in a study of blood T cells in healthy people across ages. A second PCR of 7 to 11 cycles used a sample-barcoded 5' primer and a J-beta primer mix. TCRdb reprocessed the 5' RACE reads via MiXCR and lists one record per CDR3 protein. The data show just under 900,000 distinct CDR3 sequences, 25% to 30% seen once. The specimen was blood. The receptors were sampled from a woman aged 80 or over in good health.

V usage is TRBV4-2 and J usage is TRBJ2-2; a possible D gene is TRBD1 (5 bases). Per the germline V gene, CDR1 is LGHNA and CDR2 is YNFKEQ. V was shortened by 2 bases and J by 5 bases, with 9 bases between the two germline ends. The CDR3 is 14 amino acids. This CDR3 is CASSQTRETGELFF. The DNA of the CDR3 is TGTGCCAGCAGCCAAACCAGGGAAACCGGGGAGCTGTTTTTT.

This clonotype has a count of ten or more. This rearrangement joins TRBV7-2 to TRBJ2-3; D gene uncertain. The germline gives CDR1 SGHTA, CDR2 FQGNSA. With 6 bases removed from V and 3 bases from J, the gap between germline ends came to 13 bases. This CDR3 is 14 amino acids long. The CDR3 sequence: CASRIAVGTDTQYF. DNA for the CDR3: TGTGCCAGCAGGATAGCAGTTGGAACAGATACGCAGTATTTT.